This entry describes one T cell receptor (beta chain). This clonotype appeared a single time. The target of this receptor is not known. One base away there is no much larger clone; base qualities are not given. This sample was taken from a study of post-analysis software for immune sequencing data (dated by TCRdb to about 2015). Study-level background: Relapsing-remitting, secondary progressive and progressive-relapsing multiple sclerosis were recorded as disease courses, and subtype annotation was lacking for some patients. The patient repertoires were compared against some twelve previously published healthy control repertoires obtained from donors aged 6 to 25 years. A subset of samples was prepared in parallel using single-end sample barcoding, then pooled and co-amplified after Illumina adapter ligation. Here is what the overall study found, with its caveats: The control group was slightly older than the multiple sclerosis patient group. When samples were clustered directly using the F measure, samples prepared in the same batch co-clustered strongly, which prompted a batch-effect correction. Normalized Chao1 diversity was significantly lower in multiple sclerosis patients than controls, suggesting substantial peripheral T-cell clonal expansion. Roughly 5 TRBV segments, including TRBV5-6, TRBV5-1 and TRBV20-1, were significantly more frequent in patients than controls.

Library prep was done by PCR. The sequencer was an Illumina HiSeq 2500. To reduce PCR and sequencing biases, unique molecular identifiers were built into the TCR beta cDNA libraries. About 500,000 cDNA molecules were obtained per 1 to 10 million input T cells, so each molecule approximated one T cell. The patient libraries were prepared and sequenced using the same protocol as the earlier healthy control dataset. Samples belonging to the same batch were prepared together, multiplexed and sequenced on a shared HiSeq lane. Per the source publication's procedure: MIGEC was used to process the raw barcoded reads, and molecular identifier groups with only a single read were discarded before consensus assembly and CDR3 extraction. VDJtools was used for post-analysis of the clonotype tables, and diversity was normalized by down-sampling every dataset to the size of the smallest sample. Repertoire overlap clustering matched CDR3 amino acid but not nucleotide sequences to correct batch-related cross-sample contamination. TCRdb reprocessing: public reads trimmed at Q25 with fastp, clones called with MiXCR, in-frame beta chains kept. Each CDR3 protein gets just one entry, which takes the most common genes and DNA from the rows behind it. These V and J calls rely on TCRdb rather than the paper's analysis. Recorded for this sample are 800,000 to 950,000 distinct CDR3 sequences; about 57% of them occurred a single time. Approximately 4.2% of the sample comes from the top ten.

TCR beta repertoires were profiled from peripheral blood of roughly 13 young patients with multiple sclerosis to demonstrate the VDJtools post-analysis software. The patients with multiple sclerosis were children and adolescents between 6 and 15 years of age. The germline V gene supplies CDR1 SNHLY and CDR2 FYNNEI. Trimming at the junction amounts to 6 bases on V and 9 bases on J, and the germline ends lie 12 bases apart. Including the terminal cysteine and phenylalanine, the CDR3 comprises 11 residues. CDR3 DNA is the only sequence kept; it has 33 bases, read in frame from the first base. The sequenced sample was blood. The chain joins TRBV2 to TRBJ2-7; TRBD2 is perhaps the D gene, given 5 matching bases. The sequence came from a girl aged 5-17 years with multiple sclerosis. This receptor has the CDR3 CASRDLEAQYF. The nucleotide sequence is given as TGTGCCAGCAGGGACTTGGAGGCGCAGTACTTC.